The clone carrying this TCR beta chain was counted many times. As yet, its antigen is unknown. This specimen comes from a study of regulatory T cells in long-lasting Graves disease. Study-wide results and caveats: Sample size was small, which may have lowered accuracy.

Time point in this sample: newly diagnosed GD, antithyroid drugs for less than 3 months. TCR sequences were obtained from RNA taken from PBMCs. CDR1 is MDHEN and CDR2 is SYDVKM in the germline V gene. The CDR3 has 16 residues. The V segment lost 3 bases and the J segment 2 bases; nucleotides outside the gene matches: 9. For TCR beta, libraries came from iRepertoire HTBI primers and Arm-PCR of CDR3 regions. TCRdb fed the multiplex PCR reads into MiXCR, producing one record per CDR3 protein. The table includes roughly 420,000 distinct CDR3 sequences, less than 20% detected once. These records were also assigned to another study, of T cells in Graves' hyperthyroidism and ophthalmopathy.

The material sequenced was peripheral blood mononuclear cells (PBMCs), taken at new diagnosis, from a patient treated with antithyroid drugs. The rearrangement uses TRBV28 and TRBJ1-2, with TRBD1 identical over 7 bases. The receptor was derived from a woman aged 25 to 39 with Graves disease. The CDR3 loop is CASSLDLQGWNYGYTF. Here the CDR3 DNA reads TGTGCCAGCAGTTTGGACCTACAGGGGTGGAACTATGGCTACACCTTC.